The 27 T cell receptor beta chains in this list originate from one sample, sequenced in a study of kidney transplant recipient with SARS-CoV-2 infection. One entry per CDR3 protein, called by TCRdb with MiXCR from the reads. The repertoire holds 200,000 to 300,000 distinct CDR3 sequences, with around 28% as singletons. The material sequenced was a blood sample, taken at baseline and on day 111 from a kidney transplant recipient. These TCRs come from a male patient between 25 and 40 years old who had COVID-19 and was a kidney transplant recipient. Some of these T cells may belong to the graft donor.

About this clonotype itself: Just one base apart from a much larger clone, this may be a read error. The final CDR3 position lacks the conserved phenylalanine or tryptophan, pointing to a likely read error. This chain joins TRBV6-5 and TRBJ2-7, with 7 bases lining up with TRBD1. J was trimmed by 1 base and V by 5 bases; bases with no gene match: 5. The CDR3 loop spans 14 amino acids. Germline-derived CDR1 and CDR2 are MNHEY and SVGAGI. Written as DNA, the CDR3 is TGTGCCAGCAGTGATTGGGGACAGTCCTACGAGCAGTACCTC. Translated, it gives CASSDWGQSYEQYL.

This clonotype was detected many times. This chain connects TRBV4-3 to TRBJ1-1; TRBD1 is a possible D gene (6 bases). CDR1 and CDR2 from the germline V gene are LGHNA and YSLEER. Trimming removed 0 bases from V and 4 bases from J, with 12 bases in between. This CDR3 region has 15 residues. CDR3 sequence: CASSQEGGAGTEAFF. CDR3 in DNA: TGCGCCAGCAGCCAAGAGGGGGGGGCTGGCACTGAAGCTTTCTTT.

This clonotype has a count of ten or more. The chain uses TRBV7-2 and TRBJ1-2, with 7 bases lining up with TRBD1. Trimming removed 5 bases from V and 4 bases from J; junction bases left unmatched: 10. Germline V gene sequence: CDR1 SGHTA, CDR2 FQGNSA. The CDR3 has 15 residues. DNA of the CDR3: TGTGCCAGCAGCCCAGGGGGGGCTTTTAGCTATGGCTACACCTTC. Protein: CASSPGGAFSYGYTF.

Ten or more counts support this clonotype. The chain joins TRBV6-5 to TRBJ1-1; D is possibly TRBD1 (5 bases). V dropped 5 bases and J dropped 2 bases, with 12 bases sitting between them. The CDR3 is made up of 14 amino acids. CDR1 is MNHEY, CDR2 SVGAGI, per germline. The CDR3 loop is CASSNRRGNTEAFF. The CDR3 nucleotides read TGTGCCAGCAGTAACCGGAGGGGAAACACTGAAGCTTTCTTT.

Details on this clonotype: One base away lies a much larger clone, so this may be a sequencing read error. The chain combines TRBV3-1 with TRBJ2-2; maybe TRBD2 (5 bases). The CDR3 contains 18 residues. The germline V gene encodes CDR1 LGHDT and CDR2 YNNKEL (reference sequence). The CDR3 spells CASSKANPISGLTGELLF. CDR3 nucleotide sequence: TGTGCCAGCAGCAAGGCGAATCCCATTTCAGGCTTGACCGGGGAGCTGCTTTTT.

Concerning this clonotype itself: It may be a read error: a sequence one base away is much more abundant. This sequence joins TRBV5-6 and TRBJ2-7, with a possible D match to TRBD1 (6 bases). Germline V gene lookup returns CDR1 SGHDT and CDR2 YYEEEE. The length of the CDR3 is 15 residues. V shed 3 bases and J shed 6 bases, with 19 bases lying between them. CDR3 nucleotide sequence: TGTGCCAGCAGCTCGTTTTACAGGGTCGGCAGCGAGCAGTACTTC. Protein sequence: CASSSFYRVGSEQYF. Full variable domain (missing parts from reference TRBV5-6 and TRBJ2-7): DAGVTQSPTHLIKTRGQQVTLRCSPKSGHDTVSWYQQALGQGPQFIFQYYEEEERQRGNFPDRFSGHQFPNYSSELNVNALLLGDSALYLCASSSFYRVGSEQYFGPGTRLTVT.

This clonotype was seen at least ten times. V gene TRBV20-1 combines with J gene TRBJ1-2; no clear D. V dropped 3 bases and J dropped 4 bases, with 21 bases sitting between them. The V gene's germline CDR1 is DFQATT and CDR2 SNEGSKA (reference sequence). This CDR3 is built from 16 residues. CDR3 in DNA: TGCAGTGCTAGGGATGGGCTGTTTCGAAAGACCTATGGCTACACCTTC. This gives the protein CSARDGLFRKTYGYTF.

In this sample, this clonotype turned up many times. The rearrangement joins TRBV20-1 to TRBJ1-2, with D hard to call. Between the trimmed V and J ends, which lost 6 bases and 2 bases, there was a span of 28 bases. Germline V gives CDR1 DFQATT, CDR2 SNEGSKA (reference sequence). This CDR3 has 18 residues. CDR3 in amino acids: CSAPLIRLRQRPNYGYTF. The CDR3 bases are TGCAGTGCCCCCTTAATCCGTCTTCGGCAGAGGCCCAACTATGGCTACACCTTC.

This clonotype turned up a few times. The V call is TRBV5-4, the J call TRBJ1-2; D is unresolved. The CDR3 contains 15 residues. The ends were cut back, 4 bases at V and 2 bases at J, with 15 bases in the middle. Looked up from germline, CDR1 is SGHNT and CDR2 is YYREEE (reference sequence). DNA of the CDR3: TGTGCCAGCAGCCTGCCGGGTCAAGAGAACTATGGCTACACCTTC. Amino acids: CASSLPGQENYGYTF. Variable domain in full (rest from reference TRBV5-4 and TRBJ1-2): ETGVTQSPTHLIKTRGQQVTLRCSSQSGHNTVSWYQQALGQGPQFIFQYYREEENGRGNFPPRFSGLQFPNYSSELNVNALELDDSALYLCASSLPGQENYGYTFGSGTRLTVV.

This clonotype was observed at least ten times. The CDR3 here is CASNVAGVKVPQHF. CDR3 in DNA: TGTGCCAGTAACGTTGCAGGGGTGAAGGTGCCCCAGCATTTT. The chain combines TRBV19 with TRBJ1-5; possible D gene TRBD1, 6 bases. Trimming cost V 7 bases and J 9 bases, with 19 bases left between them. CDR1 is LNHDA, CDR2 SQIVND, per germline (reference sequence). CDR3 length: 14 amino acids.

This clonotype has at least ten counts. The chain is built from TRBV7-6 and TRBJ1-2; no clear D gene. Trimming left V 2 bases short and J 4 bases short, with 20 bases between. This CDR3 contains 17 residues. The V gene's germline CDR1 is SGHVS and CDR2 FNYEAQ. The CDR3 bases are TGTGCCAGCAGCTTAAGGTTTGAATCTCGAAAGACCTATGGCTACACCTTC. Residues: CASSLRFESRKTYGYTF.

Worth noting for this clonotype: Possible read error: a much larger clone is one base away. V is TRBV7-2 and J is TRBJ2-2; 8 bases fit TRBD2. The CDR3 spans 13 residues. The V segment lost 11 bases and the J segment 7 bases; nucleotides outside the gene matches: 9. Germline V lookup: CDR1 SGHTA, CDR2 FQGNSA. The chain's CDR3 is CAGFTSGVGELFF. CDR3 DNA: TGTGCCGGTTTCACTAGCGGTGTCGGGGAGCTGTTTTTT.

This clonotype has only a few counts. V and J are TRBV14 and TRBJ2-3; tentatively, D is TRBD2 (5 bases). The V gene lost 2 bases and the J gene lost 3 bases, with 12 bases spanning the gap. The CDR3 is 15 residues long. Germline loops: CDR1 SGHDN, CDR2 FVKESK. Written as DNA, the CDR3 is TGTGCCAGCAGCCAAATGGGAGTTCTAACAGATACGCAGTATTTT. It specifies CASSQMGVLTDTQYF.

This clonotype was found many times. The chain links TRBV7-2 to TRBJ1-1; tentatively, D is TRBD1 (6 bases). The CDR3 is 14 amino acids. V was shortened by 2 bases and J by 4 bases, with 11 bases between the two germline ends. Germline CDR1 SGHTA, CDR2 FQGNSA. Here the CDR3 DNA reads TGTGCCAGCAGCTTACAGGGGTTCGGCACTGAAGCTTTCTTT. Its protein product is CASSLQGFGTEAFF.

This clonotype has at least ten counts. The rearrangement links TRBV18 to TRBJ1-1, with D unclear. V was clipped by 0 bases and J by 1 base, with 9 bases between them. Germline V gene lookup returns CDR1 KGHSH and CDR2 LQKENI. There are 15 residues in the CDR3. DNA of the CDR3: TGTGCCAGCTCACCACCGGCCCAGTCGAACACTGAAGCTTTCTTT. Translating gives CASSPPAQSNTEAFF.

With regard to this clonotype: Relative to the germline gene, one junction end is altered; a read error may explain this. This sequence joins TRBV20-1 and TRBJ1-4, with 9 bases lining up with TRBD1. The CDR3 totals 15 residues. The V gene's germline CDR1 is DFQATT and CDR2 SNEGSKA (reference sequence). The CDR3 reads CSALDRGSSNEELFF. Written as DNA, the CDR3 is TGCAGTGCTTTAGACAGGGGGTCTTCCAATGAAGAACTGTTTTTT.

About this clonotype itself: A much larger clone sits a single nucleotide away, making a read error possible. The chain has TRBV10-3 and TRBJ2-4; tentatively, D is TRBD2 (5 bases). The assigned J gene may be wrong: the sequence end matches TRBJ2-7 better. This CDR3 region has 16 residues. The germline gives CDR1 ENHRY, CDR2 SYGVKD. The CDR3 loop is CTISEGGLDFNYEQYF. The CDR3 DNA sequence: TGTACCATCAGTGAGGGCGGACTCGATTTTAACTACGAGCAGTACTTC.

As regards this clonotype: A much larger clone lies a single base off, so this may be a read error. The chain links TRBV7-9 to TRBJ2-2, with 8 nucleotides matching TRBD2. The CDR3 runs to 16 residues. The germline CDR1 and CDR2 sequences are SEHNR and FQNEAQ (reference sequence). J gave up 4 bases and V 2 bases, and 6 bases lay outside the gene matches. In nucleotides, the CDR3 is TGTGCCAGCAGCTTAAGATCGGGAGGGTTCACCGGGGAGCTGTTTTTT. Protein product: CASSLRSGGFTGELFF.

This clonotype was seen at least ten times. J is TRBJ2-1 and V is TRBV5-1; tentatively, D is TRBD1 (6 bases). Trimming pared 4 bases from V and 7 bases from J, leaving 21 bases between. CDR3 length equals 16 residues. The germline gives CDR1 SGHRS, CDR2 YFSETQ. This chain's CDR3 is CASSGNRDGAGNEQFF. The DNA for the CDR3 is TGCGCCAGCAGCGGAAACAGGGACGGGGCTGGGAATGAGCAGTTCTTC. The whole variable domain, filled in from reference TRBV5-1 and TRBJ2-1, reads KAGVTQTPRYLIKTRGQQVTLSCSPISGHRSVSWYQQTPGQGLQFLFEYFSETQRNKGNFPGRFSGRQFSNSRSEMNVSTLELGDSALYLCASSGNRDGAGNEQFFGPGTRLTVL.

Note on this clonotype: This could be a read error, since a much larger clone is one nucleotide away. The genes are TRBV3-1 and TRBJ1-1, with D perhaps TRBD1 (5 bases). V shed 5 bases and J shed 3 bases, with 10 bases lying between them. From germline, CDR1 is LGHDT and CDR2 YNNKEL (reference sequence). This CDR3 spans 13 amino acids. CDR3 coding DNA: TGTGCCAGCAGCAGGGGATTGCACACTGAAGCTTTCTTT. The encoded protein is CASSRGLHTEAFF. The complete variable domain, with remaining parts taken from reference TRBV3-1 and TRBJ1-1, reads DTAVSQTPKYLVTQMGNDKSIKCEQNLGHDTMYWYKQDSKKFLKIMFSYNNKELIINETVPNRFSPKSPDKAHLNLHINSLELGDSAVYFCASSRGLHTEAFFGQGTRLTVV.

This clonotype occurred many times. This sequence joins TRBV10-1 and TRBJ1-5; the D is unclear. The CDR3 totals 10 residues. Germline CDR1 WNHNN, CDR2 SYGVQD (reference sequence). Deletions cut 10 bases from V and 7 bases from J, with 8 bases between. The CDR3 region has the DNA TGCGCCACTGAGTGGCAGCCCCAGCATTTT. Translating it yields CATEWQPQHF.

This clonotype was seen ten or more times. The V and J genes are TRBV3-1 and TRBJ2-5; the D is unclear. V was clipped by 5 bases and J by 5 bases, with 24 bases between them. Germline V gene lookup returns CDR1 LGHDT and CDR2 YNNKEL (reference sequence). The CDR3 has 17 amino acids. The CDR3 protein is CASSLEPPISFSETQYF. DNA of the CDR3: TGTGCCAGCAGCTTAGAACCTCCCATTTCTTTCTCTGAGACCCAGTACTTC.

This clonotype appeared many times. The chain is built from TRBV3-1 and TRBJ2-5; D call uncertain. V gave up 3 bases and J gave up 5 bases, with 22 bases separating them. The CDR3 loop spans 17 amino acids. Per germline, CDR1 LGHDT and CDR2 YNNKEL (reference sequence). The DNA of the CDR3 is TGTGCCAGCAGCCACACCCCTCCCATTTCTTTCTCTGAGACCCAGTACTTC. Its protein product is CASSHTPPISFSETQYF.

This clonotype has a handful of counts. The CDR3 sequence is CASRDRAGYEQYF. In DNA, the CDR3 is TGTGCCAGCAGGGACAGGGCCGGTTACGAGCAGTACTTC. The chain is built from TRBV5-6 and TRBJ2-7; 8 bases fit TRBD1. Germline values: CDR1 SGHDT, CDR2 YYEEEE. The CDR3 runs to 13 residues. The V segment lost 5 bases and the J segment 4 bases; nucleotides outside the gene matches: 5.

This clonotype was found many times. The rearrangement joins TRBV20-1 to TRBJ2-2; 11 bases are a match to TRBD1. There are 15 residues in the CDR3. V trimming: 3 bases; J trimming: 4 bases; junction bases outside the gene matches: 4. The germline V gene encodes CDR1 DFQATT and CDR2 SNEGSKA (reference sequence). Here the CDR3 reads CSASGQGARTGELFF. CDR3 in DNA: TGCAGTGCTAGCGGACAGGGGGCACGCACCGGGGAGCTGTTTTTT.

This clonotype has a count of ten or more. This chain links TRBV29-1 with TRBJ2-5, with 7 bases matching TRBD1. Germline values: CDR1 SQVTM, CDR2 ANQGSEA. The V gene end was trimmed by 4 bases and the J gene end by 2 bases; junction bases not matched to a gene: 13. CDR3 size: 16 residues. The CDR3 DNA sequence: TGCAGCGTTGGAAGATGGTCCTCGGGACAGCAAGAGACCCAGTACTTC. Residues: CSVGRWSSGQQETQYF.

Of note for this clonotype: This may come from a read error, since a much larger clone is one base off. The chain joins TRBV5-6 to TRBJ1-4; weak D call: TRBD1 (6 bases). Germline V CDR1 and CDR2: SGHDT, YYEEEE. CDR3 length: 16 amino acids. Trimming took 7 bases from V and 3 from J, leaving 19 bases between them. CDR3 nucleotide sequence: TGTGCCAGCGGCTACACACTGGACAGCCCTAATGAAAAACTGTTTTTT. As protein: CASGYTLDSPNEKLFF.